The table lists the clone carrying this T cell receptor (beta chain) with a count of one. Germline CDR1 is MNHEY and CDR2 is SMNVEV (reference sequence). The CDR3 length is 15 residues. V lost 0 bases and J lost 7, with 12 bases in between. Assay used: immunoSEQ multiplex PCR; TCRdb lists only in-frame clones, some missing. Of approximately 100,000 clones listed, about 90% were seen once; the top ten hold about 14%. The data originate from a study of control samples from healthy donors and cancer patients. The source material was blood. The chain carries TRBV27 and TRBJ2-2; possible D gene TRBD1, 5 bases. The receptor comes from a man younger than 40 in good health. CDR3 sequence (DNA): TGTGCCAGCAGTTTATCAGCAGGGCGGAACGGGGAGCTGTTTTTT. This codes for CASSLSAGRNGELFF.